This TCR beta chain was sequenced during a study of T cells in women clearing cervical HPV infection. The V gene lost 10 bases and the J gene lost 6 bases, with 13 bases spanning the gap. Germline CDR1 SNHLY, CDR2 FYNNEI. The CDR3 has 11 residues. Only in-frame clones appear in the TCRdb table, and some are missing; sequencing was by immunoSEQ multiplex PCR. The specimen's table records about 40,000 clones. In regard to this clone: Read coverage stops 3 residues before the CDR3 terminus; the germline J gene supplies the remainder.

This chain uses TRBV2 with TRBJ2-7, with D tentatively TRBD1 or TRBD2 (5 bases each). The source is a woman between 18 and 69 years old with a cervical HPV16 infection that either progressed to CIN3+ or cleared (not recorded which). The source material was blood buffy coat. CDR3 DNA (partial): TGTGCCACCCGAGGGGTGAGCGAG. Its translation: CATRGVSE. The full CDR3 is CATRGVSEQYF.